This T cell receptor beta chain is drawn from a study of CD8+CD57+ T cells in acquired aplastic anemia. Overall study context: Isolated CD4+ and CD8+ cells, once sorted, yielded DNA averaging around 2.9 ug.

The germline CDR1 and CDR2 sequences are SGDLS and YYNGEE. V shed 3 bases and J shed 5 bases, with 14 bases lying between them. This CDR3 has 14 amino acids. Investigators profiled TCR beta VDJ and CDR3 from genomic DNA template. In TCRdb, the reads were re-called with MiXCR into one record per CDR3 protein. The profile shows about 220,000 distinct CDR3 sequences, approximately 35% of them singletons. This clonotype was observed many times. This chain uses TRBV9 with TRBJ1-2; TRBD1 is a possible D gene (5 bases). Sequencing was carried out using sorted CD4+, CD8+, or CD8+CD57+ T cells (not recorded which) from PBMCs. The receptor was derived from a human donor in good health, serving as a control. This CDR3 is CASSGAGLRYGYTF. The CDR3 DNA is TGTGCCAGCAGCGGGGCAGGGTTGCGTTATGGCTACACCTTC.